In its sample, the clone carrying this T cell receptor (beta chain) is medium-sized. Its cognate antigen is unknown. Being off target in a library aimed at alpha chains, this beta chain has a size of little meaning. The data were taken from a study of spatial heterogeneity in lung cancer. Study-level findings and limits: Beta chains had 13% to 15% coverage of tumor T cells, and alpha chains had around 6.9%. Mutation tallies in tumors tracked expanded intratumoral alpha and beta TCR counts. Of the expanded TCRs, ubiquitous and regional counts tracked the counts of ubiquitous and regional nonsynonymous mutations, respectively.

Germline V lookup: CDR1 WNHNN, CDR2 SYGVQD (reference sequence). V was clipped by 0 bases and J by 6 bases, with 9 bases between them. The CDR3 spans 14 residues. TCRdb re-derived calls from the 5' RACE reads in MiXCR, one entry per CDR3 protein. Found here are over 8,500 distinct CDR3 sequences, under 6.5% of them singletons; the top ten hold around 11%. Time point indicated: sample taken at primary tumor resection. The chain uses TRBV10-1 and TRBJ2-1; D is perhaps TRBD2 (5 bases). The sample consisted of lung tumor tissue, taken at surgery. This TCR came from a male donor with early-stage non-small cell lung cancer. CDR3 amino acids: CASSESTRGNEQFF. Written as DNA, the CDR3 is TGCGCCAGCAGTGAGTCGACTCGGGGCAATGAGCAGTTCTTC.